What follows is one T cell receptor (beta chain) and its context. These data come from a study of blood T cell repertoires in COVID-19. For the study at large: In each case, the material was cDNA or gDNA derived from T cells, B-cell-depleted T cells, or PBMCs.

Measured with immunoSEQ multiplex PCR; TCRdb has only the in-frame clones, and not every one. The sample includes around 92,000 clones, 86% of them seen just once. CDR3 length: 14 residues. Germline lookup yields CDR1 SGHNT and CDR2 YYREEE (reference sequence). V lost 4 bases to trimming and J lost 2 bases; unmatched junction nucleotides: 6. The chain links TRBV5-4 to TRBJ2-7; 7 bases map to TRBD2. This clonotype was obtained from a human donor in a cohort sampled during active COVID-19. Sequenced sample: peripheral blood. The CDR3 is CASSGGLMTYEQYF. In nucleotides, the CDR3 is TGTGCCAGCAGCGGGGGACTAATGACCTACGAGCAGTACTTC.